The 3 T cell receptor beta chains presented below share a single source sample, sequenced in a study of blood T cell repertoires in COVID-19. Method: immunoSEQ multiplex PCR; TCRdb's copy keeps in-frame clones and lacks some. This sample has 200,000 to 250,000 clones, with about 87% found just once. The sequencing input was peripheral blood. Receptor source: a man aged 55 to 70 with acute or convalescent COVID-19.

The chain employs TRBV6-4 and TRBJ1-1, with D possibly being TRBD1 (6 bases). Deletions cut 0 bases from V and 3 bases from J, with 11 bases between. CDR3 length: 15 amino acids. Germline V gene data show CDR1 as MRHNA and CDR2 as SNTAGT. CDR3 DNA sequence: TGTGCCAGCAGTGACTCGGCGGGGGCGGACACTGAAGCTTTCTTT. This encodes CASSDSAGADTEAFF.

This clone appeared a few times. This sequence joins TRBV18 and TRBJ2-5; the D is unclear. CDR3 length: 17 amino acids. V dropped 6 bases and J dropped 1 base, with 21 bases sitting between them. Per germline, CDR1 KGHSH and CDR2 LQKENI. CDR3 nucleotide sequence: TGTGCCAGCTCCAAGATCACCACCAACAACCTCCAAGAGACCCAGTACTTC. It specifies CASSKITTNNLQETQYF.

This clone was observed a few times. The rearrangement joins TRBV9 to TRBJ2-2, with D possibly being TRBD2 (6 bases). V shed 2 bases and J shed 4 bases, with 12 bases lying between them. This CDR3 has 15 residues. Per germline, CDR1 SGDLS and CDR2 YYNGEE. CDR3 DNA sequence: TGTGCCAGCAGCGTGGACGGAGGGGCCACCGGGGAGCTGTTTTTT. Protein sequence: CASSVDGGATGELFF. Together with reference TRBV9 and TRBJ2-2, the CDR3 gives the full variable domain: DSGVTQTPKHLITATGQRVTLRCSPRSGDLSVYWYQQSLDQGLQFLIQYYNGEERAKGNILERFSAQQFPDLHSELNLSSLELGDSALYFCASSVDGGATGELFFGEGSRLTVL.